A single sample gave rise to the 21 T cell receptor beta chains below, sequenced in a study of CXCR3-negative and CXCR3-positive naive CD8 T cells. The method, 5' RACE with UMI labels, was used to prepare the TRB cDNA libraries. Using the 5' RACE reads, TCRdb records one entry per CDR3 protein without DNA. The specimen's table records 6,500 to 7,500 distinct CDR3 sequences. Sequenced material: naive CXCR3- CD8+ T cells from blood. Described subset: CD45RO-CCR7+CD27+CD95- naive CD8+ T cells lacking CXCR3 (TNR3-). These receptor sequences come from a human donor in good health. Some clones in this sample may be carry-over from other donors' samples.

The chain is built from TRBV19 and TRBJ2-4; TCRdb gives TRBD2 as the D gene, but with no DNA this cannot be confirmed. The CDR3 sequence is 17 residues long. The germline CDR1 and CDR2 sequences are LNHDA and SQIVND (reference sequence). CDR3 in amino acids: CASSMGAGLAGWHIQYF.

This clonotype counts as medium-sized by frequency. This chain uses TRBV3-1 with TRBJ2-2; TCRdb's D call of TRBD1 is untestable without DNA. This CDR3 spans 15 amino acids. The germline V gene encodes CDR1 LGHDT and CDR2 YNNKEL (reference sequence). CDR3 sequence reads: CASSKPTGSTGELFF.

V gene TRBV13 combines with J gene TRBJ2-7; TCRdb proposes TRBD2, but this gene call is untestable without DNA. This CDR3 contains 16 residues. CDR1 is PRHDT, CDR2 FYEKMQ, per germline (reference sequence). CDR3 protein: CASSLAPGLGGYEQYF.

The rearrangement uses TRBV29-1 and TRBJ2-7; with no DNA, the TCRdb D assignment of TRBD1 cannot be verified. The CDR3 loop spans 14 amino acids. Germline V gene data show CDR1 as SQVTM and CDR2 as ANQGSEA. The CDR3 loop reads CSVELDSRGYEQYF.

V is TRBV29-1 and J is TRBJ2-5; TCRdb's D call, TRBD1, is unchecked because there is no DNA. The CDR3 has 13 amino acids. The germline V gene has CDR1 SQVTM and CDR2 ANQGSEA. The CDR3 sequence: CSEQQGVEETQYF.

V gene TRBV28 combines with J gene TRBJ1-1. The length of the CDR3 is 17 residues. Per germline, CDR1 MDHEN and CDR2 SYDVKM. CDR3 region: CASSLLADPEQNTEAFF. Full variable domain (remainder filled in from reference TRBV28 and TRBJ1-1): DVKVTQSSRYLVKRTGEKVFLECVQDMDHENMFWYRQDPGLGLRLIYFSYDVKMKEKGDIPEGYSVSREKKERFSLILESASTNQTSMYLCASSLLADPEQNTEAFFGQGTRLTVV.

The chain employs TRBV10-2 and TRBJ1-5. CDR1 is WSHSY and CDR2 is SAAADI in the germline V gene. CDR3 size: 12 residues. CDR3 loop: CASAGGNQPQHF.

This clonotype is identified as medium-sized from frequency. The chain has TRBV29-1 and TRBJ2-1; there is no DNA to check the TCRdb D call of TRBD1. This CDR3 is built from 13 residues. Germline CDR1 SQVTM, CDR2 ANQGSEA. The CDR3 region is CSVRAGQGNEQFF.

V gene TRBV9 combines with J gene TRBJ1-1. The CDR3 is 14 amino acids. Germline values: CDR1 SGDLS, CDR2 YYNGEE. This CDR3 is CASSERVRNTEAFF.

This clonotype is deemed medium-sized by its frequency. V gene TRBV29-1 combines with J gene TRBJ2-7; lacking DNA, the TRBD2 call made by TCRdb goes unchecked. Germline CDR1 reads SQVTM; CDR2 reads ANQGSEA. This CDR3 spans 13 amino acids. The CDR3 region is CSVEGGISTEQYF.

This clonotype is deemed medium-sized by its frequency. The chain couples TRBV7-3 to TRBJ2-1; the TRBD1 assignment by TCRdb is unverifiable without DNA. This CDR3 has 17 amino acids. Looked up from germline, CDR1 is SGHTA and CDR2 is FQGTGA. The CDR3 spells CASSSPSQGRGLDEQFF.

The chain has TRBV6-1 and TRBJ2-7. There are 12 residues in the CDR3. Germline values: CDR1 MNHNS, CDR2 SASEGT. The chain's CDR3 is CASSEFGNEQYF.

The J gene is TRBJ1-1, the V gene TRBV4-1; TCRdb calls TRBD1, which cannot be checked without DNA. This CDR3 contains 16 residues. Germline V gene lookup returns CDR1 MGHRA and CDR2 YSYEKL. The CDR3 spells CASSQASGTVNTEAFF.

This rearrangement joins TRBV29-1 to TRBJ2-7; TCRdb gives TRBD2 as the D gene, but with no DNA this cannot be confirmed. CDR3 length equals 13 residues. Germline lookup yields CDR1 SQVTM and CDR2 ANQGSEA. This chain's CDR3 is CSVRAGGPYEQYF.

V usage is TRBV14 and J usage is TRBJ2-5; as DNA is missing, the TRBD1 call by TCRdb cannot be tested. The CDR3 contains 13 residues. Germline loops: CDR1 SGHDN, CDR2 FVKESK. Here the CDR3 reads CASSARGLMAQYF. Using reference TRBV14 and TRBJ2-5 for the parts outside the CDR3, the full variable domain is EAGVTQFPSHSVIEKGQTVTLRCDPISGHDNLYWYRRVMGKEIKFLLHFVKESKQDESGMPNNRFLAERTGGTYSTLKVQPAELEDSGVYFCASSARGLMAQYFGPGTRLLVL.

The chain is built from TRBV15 and TRBJ2-3; TCRdb gives TRBD1 as the D gene, but with no DNA this cannot be confirmed. The CDR3 has 14 residues. Looked up from germline, CDR1 is LNHNV and CDR2 is YYDKDF (reference sequence). CDR3 loop: CATSPDRVTDTQYF.

V gene TRBV20-1 combines with J gene TRBJ2-1; no DNA is available, so the TRBD2 call from TCRdb remains unchecked. The germline V gene has CDR1 DFQATT and CDR2 SNEGSKA (reference sequence). This CDR3 spans 15 amino acids. CDR3 residues: CSASLAEYSYNEQFF.

The chain joins TRBV25-1 to TRBJ2-5; the TCRdb call, TRBD1, lacks DNA for checking. There are 15 residues in the CDR3. Germline V gene lookup returns CDR1 MGHDK and CDR2 SYGVNS. The CDR3 reads CASSLTGGWQETQYF.

Its frequency marks this clonotype as medium-sized. The chain links TRBV7-9 to TRBJ2-4. This CDR3 region has 15 residues. CDR1 and CDR2 (germline): SEHNR, FQNEAQ (reference sequence). Here the CDR3 reads CASSPPNWGKNIQYF.

This clonotype counts as medium-sized by frequency. The V gene is TRBV2, the J gene TRBJ2-7; TCRdb calls TRBD1, which cannot be checked without DNA. The length of the CDR3 is 15 residues. Germline assignment: CDR1 SNHLY and CDR2 FYNNEI. The CDR3 protein is CASNQPGTGTYEQYF.

This clonotype registers medium-sized by frequency. The chain carries TRBV29-1 and TRBJ2-6; with no DNA, the TCRdb D assignment of TRBD1 cannot be verified. Germline lookup yields CDR1 SQVTM and CDR2 ANQGSEA. The length of the CDR3 is 16 residues. CDR3: CSVEGVGTFGANVLTF.